This is a list of T cell receptor beta chains from one sample in a study of blood T cell repertoires in COVID-19. TCRdb's copy holds only in-frame clones and misses some; the assay was immunoSEQ multiplex PCR. This table has 200,000 to 250,000 clones, roughly 81% appearing once. The specimen sequenced was peripheral blood. Receptor source: an elderly woman with COVID-19, enrolled during active disease. Each CDR3 is given with its conserved first and last residue. D genes are given only for firm matches. Clone size, where shown, is once, few, many, or a class for clones that have expanded.

len: 15
j_gene: TRBJ1-6
abundance: NA
v_gene: TRBV28
d_gene: TRBD1
CDR3nt: TGTGCCAGCAGTCCCGGGACAGCAGATTATTCACCCCTCCACTTT
CDR3aa: CASSPGTADYSPLHF

len: 14
j_gene: TRBJ1-1
abundance: NA
v_gene: TRBV3-1/TRBV3-2
d_gene: NA
CDR3nt: TGTGCCAGCAGCCCGTATAACAAGAACGCTGAAGCTTTCTTT
CDR3aa: CASSPYNKNAEAFF

len: 18
j_gene: TRBJ2-6
abundance: NA
v_gene: TRBV29-1
d_gene: TRBD1
CDR3nt: TGCAGCGTTAGTCCCCAGAGGGACAGCCTCTCTGGGGCCAACGTCCTGACTTTC
CDR3aa: CSVSPQRDSLSGANVLTF

len: 12
j_gene: TRBJ2-7
abundance: NA
v_gene: TRBV7-9
d_gene: TRBD2
CDR3nt: TGTGCCAGCAGCCCCCTAGCGGACGAGCAGTACTTC
CDR3aa: CASSPLADEQYF

len: 14
j_gene: TRBJ2-5
abundance: NA
v_gene: TRBV7-9
d_gene: TRBD1
CDR3nt: TGTGCCAGCAGCTTCGCGGCAGGGGGAGAGACCCAGTACTTC
CDR3aa: CASSFAAGGETQYF

len: 13
j_gene: TRBJ1-4
abundance: NA
v_gene: TRBV2
d_gene: NA
CDR3nt: TGTGCCAGCAGTGTGGTTAGCGGGGAGAAACTGTTTTTT
CDR3aa: CASSVVSGEKLFF

len: 15
j_gene: TRBJ2-3
abundance: NA
v_gene: TRBV6-2/TRBV6-3
d_gene: NA
CDR3nt: TGTGCCAGCAGTTATGATCCGGGTCGCCCAGATACGCAGTATTTT
CDR3aa: CASSYDPGRPDTQYF

len: 15
j_gene: TRBJ1-2
abundance: NA
v_gene: TRBV18
d_gene: TRBD1
CDR3nt: TGTGCCAGCTCTTCCGGGACAGGGGGCTACTATGGCTACACCTTC
CDR3aa: CASSSGTGGYYGYTF

len: 14
j_gene: TRBJ2-1
abundance: NA
v_gene: TRBV15
d_gene: NA
CDR3nt: TGTGCCACCAGCAGAGAAGGTGGGGTAGCGGAGCAGTTCTTC
CDR3aa: CATSREGGVAEQFF

len: 16
j_gene: TRBJ2-7
abundance: NA
v_gene: TRBV4-1
d_gene: NA
CDR3nt: TGCGCCAGCAGCCCCGGTATAGGAGCCCTCTCCTACGAGCAGTACTTC
CDR3aa: CASSPGIGALSYEQYF

len: 13
j_gene: TRBJ1-5
abundance: few
v_gene: TRBV30
d_gene: NA
CDR3nt: TGTGCCTGGAGTAAGACTGACAATCAGCCCCAGCATTTT
CDR3aa: CAWSKTDNQPQHF

len: 13
j_gene: TRBJ2-7
abundance: few
v_gene: TRBV7-9
d_gene: TRBD1
CDR3nt: TGTGCCAGCAGCATTGGGACAGGCGGTGAGCAGTACTTC
CDR3aa: CASSIGTGGEQYF

len: 15
j_gene: TRBJ2-1
abundance: NA
v_gene: TRBV6-1
d_gene: NA
CDR3nt: TGTGCCAGCAGTGAGGTCCACCTACCCTACAATGAGCAGTTCTTC
CDR3aa: CASSEVHLPYNEQFF

len: 13
j_gene: TRBJ1-2
abundance: NA
v_gene: TRBV7-3
d_gene: TRBD1
CDR3nt: TGTGCCAGCAGCATTGGACAGGGCCAGGGCTACACCTTC
CDR3aa: CASSIGQGQGYTF

len: 17
j_gene: TRBJ2-7
abundance: NA
v_gene: TRBV11-2
d_gene: NA
CDR3nt: TGTGCCAGCAGCTTAGGGGACGGTTACAGGGATTTCTACGAGCAGTACTTC
CDR3aa: CASSLGDGYRDFYEQYF

len: 19
j_gene: TRBJ1-2
abundance: once
v_gene: TRBV4-3
d_gene: TRBD1
CDR3nt: TGCGCCAGCAGCCAGACCCAGGGGGCCAGCACGACCGAAAACTATGGCTACACCTTC
CDR3aa: CASSQTQGASTTENYGYTF

len: 14
j_gene: TRBJ2-3
abundance: NA
v_gene: TRBV5-1
d_gene: TRBD1
CDR3nt: TGCGCCAGCAGCCTGGGACAGTATCCAGATACGCAGTATTTT
CDR3aa: CASSLGQYPDTQYF

len: 14
j_gene: TRBJ1-5
abundance: once
v_gene: TRBV30
d_gene: TRBD1
CDR3nt: TGTGCCTGGAGTGGACAGGGACGGGGACAGCCCCAGCATTTT
CDR3aa: CAWSGQGRGQPQHF

len: 15
j_gene: TRBJ1-1
abundance: NA
v_gene: TRBV7-2
d_gene: NA
CDR3nt: TGTGCCAGCAGCTTAGTTGGGGGCAGGGTGTCTGAAGCTTTCTTT
CDR3aa: CASSLVGGRVSEAFF

len: 15
j_gene: TRBJ2-1
abundance: NA
v_gene: TRBV19
d_gene: NA
CDR3nt: TGTGCCAGTAGTATTTCCAGGGCCTCCTACAATGAGCAGTTCTTC
CDR3aa: CASSISRASYNEQFF

len: 16
j_gene: TRBJ2-1
abundance: few
v_gene: TRBV28
d_gene: TRBD2
CDR3nt: TGTGCCAGCAGTTTGGTGTCTAGCGGGAGTTTAAATGAGCAGTTCTTC
CDR3aa: CASSLVSSGSLNEQFF

len: 14
j_gene: TRBJ2-2
abundance: NA
v_gene: TRBV7-3
d_gene: NA
CDR3nt: TGTGCCAGCAGCTTCGGTGTGAACACCGGGGAGCTGTTTTTT
CDR3aa: CASSFGVNTGELFF

len: 14
j_gene: TRBJ2-5
abundance: once
v_gene: TRBV7-2
d_gene: NA
CDR3nt: TGTGCCAGCAGCTTATCTAGCGCCCAAGAGACCCAGTACTTC
CDR3aa: CASSLSSAQETQYF

len: 17
j_gene: TRBJ2-5
abundance: NA
v_gene: TRBV30
d_gene: TRBD2
CDR3nt: TGTGCCTGGAGTCCCGGGACTAGCGGGACCGAGGGGGAGACCCAGTACTTC
CDR3aa: CAWSPGTSGTEGETQYF

len: 19
j_gene: TRBJ2-7
abundance: NA
v_gene: TRBV11-3
d_gene: TRBD1
CDR3nt: TGTGCCAGCAGCCTATCGGCCCACCGGGACAGGGTCGTATTTTACGAGCAGTACTTC
CDR3aa: CASSLSAHRDRVVFYEQYF

len: 15
j_gene: TRBJ1-6
abundance: NA
v_gene: TRBV20-1
d_gene: TRBD1
CDR3nt: TGCAGTGCTAGTACCGGGACAGTTCTTAATTCACCCCTCCACTTT
CDR3aa: CSASTGTVLNSPLHF

len: 15
j_gene: TRBJ2-1
abundance: NA
v_gene: TRBV28
d_gene: TRBD1
CDR3nt: TGTGCCAGCAGTTTGGACAGGGTCCGAGCGAATGAGCAGTTCTTC
CDR3aa: CASSLDRVRANEQFF

len: 13
j_gene: TRBJ2-1
abundance: NA
v_gene: TRBV5-5
d_gene: NA
CDR3nt: TGTGCCAGCAGCTTGGGTCTATACAATGAGCAGTTCTTC
CDR3aa: CASSLGLYNEQFF

len: 11
j_gene: TRBJ1-2
abundance: NA
v_gene: TRBV11-2
d_gene: NA
CDR3nt: TGTGCCAGCAGCCGGTCTATTAGCTACACCTTC
CDR3aa: CASSRSISYTF

len: 15
j_gene: TRBJ2-5
abundance: NA
v_gene: TRBV19
d_gene: NA
CDR3nt: TGTGCCAGTAGTATCTCAGGGGGAGGAAGAGAGACCCAGTACTTC
CDR3aa: CASSISGGGRETQYF

len: 15
j_gene: TRBJ2-7
abundance: once
v_gene: TRBV11-2
d_gene: TRBD2
CDR3nt: TGTGCCAGCAGCCCAAGACTAGCGGGGGGCTACGAGCAGTACTTC
CDR3aa: CASSPRLAGGYEQYF

len: 11
j_gene: TRBJ2-1
abundance: NA
v_gene: TRBV2
d_gene: NA
CDR3nt: TGTGCCGGAACCCCGGGGAATGAGCAGTTCTTC
CDR3aa: CAGTPGNEQFF

len: 18
j_gene: TRBJ2-5
abundance: NA
v_gene: TRBV27
d_gene: TRBD2
CDR3nt: TGTGCCAGCAGTTCGGGGGCACTAGCGGGAGGGCCGAGGGAGACCCAGTACTTC
CDR3aa: CASSSGALAGGPRETQYF

len: 18
j_gene: TRBJ1-1
abundance: NA
v_gene: TRBV6-4
d_gene: TRBD1
CDR3nt: TGTGCCAGCAGTGACTCGACAGGGCTGGGAAAGCCGGCGGGGGGAGCTTTCTTT
CDR3aa: CASSDSTGLGKPAGGAFF

len: 17
j_gene: TRBJ2-4
abundance: NA
v_gene: TRBV19
d_gene: NA
CDR3nt: TGTGCCAGTAGTAGGGTTGAGGGAGCAAGGGCCAAAAACATTCAGTACTTC
CDR3aa: CASSRVEGARAKNIQYF